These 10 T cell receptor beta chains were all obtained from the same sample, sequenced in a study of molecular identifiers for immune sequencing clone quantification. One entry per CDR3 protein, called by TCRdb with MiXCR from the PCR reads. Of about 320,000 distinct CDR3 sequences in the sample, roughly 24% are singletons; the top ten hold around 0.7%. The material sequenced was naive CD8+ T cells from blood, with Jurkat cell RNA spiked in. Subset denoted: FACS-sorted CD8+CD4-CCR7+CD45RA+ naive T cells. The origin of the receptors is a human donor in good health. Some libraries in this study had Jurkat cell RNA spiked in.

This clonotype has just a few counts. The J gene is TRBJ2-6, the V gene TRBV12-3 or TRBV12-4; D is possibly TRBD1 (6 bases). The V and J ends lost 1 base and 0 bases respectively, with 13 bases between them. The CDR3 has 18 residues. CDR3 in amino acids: CASSLGQDLYSGANVLTF. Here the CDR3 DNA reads TGTGCCAGCAGTTTAGGACAGGACCTATACTCTGGGGCCAACGTCCTGACTTTC.

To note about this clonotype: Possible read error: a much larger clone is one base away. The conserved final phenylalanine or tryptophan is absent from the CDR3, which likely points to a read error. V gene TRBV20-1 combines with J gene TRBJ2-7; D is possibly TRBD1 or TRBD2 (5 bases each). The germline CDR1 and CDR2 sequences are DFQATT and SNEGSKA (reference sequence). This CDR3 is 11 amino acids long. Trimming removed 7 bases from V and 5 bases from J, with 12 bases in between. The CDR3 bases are TGCAGTGTTCCCAGGGAGAACGAGCAGTACCTC. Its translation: CSVPRENEQYL.

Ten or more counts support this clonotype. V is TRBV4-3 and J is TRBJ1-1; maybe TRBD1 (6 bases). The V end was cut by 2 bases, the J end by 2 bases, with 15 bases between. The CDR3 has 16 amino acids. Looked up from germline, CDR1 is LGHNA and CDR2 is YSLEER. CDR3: CASSQTGGPLNTEAFF. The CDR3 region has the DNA TGCGCCAGCAGCCAAACCGGGGGCCCACTCAACACTGAAGCTTTCTTT.

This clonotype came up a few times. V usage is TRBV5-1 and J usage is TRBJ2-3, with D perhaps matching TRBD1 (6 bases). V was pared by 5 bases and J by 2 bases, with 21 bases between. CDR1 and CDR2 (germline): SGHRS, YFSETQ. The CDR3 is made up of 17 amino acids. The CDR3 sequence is CASSLPFSTGATDTQYF. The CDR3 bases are TGCGCCAGCAGTTTGCCTTTTTCGACAGGAGCCACAGATACGCAGTATTTT.

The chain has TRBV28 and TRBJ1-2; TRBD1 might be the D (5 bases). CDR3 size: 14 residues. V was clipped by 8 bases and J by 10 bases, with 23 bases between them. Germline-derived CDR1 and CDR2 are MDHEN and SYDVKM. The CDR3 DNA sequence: TGTGCCAGCGGTGACCCAGGGTCAAACTCCGACTACACCTTC. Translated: CASGDPGSNSDYTF.

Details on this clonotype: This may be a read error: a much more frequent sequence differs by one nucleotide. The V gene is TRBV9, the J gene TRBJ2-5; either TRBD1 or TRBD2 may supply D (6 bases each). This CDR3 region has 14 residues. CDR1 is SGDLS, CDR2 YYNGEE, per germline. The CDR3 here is CASSAGALKETQHF. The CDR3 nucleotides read TGTGCCAGCAGCGCGGGGGCCCTTAAAGAGACCCAGCACTTC.

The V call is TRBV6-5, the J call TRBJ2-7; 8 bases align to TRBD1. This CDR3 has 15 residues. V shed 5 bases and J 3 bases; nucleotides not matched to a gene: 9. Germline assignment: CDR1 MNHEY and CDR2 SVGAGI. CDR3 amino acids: CASSESRGRIYEQYF. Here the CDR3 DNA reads TGTGCCAGCAGTGAGTCCAGGGGGCGAATCTACGAGCAGTACTTC.

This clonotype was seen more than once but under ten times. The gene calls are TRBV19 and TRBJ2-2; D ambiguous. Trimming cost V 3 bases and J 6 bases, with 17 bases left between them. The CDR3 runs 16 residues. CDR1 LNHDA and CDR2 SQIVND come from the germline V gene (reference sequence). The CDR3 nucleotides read TGTGCCAGTAGTATGCCCAAGGTGACGGTGGCCGGGGAGCTGTTTTTT. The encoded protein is CASSMPKVTVAGELFF.

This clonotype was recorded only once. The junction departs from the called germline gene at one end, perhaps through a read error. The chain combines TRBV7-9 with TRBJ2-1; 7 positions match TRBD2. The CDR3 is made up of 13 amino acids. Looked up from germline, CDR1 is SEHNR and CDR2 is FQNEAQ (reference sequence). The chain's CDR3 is CASSFGEGYERFF. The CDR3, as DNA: TGTGCCAGCAGCTTTGGGGAGGGGTATGAGCGGTTCTTC. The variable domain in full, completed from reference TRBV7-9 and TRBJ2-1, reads DTGVSQNPRHKITKRGQNVTFRCDPISEHNRLYWYRQTLGQGPEFLTYFQNEAQLEKSRLLSDRFSAERPKGSFSTLEIQRTEQGDSAMYLCASSFGEGYERFFGPGTRLTVL.

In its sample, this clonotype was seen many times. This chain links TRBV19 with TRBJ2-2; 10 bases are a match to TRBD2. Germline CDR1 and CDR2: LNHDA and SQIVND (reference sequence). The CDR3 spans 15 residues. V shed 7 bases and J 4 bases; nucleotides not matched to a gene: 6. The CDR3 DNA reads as TGTGCCAGTATAATCGCTAGCGGGAGCACCGGGGAGCTGTTTTTT. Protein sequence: CASIIASGSTGELFF.